This T cell receptor (beta chain) was profiled in a study of blood T cells in healthy people across ages. Sample-barcoded 5' priming and a J-beta primer mix drove a second PCR of about 6 to 12 cycles. Each cDNA molecule, via a template-switch adaptor with 12 random nucleotides, was tagged. TCRdb itself ran the 5' RACE reads through MiXCR, one entry per CDR3 protein. Among under 850,000 distinct CDR3 sequences listed, 35% to 40% were seen once. This CDR3 has 14 amino acids. V dropped 6 bases and J dropped 1; count of bases not matched to a gene: 8. Germline assignment: CDR1 DFQATT and CDR2 SNEGSKA (reference sequence). Donors were healthy Caucasian individuals from Russia aged roughly 6 to 95. Findings and caveats of the study: The percentage of naive T cells correlated strongly with TCR beta diversity.

In the case of this clonotype: The antigen is unknown.

The TCR comes from a man between 18 and 29 years old in good health. V usage is TRBV20-1 and J usage is TRBJ1-1, with 7 bases matching TRBD1. Sequences were obtained from blood. CDR3 nucleotides: TGCAGTGCGCCGCGGACAGGCAGGAACACTGAAGCTTTCTTT. As protein: CSAPRTGRNTEAFF.